This T cell receptor (beta chain) was observed in a study of OX40 agonist ivuxolimab in advanced cancers. Study summary: Intravenous ivuxolimab at 0.01 to 10 mg/kg was given to patients every 2 weeks. Participants averaged approximately 60 years of age (range roughly 20 to 90) and were roughly 80% male.

Profiled with immunoSEQ multiplex PCR; TCRdb holds only in-frame clones, not every one. The data hold around 35,000 clones, with around 90% observed a single time. This sequence was found in an adult with an advanced solid tumor such as melanoma, head and neck, liver or kidney cancer. Sequenced here: CD4+ or CD8+ T cells sorted from blood, sampled in a trial of the OX40 agonist ivuxolimab.

The chain's CDR3 is CASSLRETDTQYF. DNA of the CDR3: TGTGCCAGCAGCTTGAGAGAGACAGATACGCAGTATTTT. V usage is TRBV5-4 and J usage is TRBJ2-3; no clear D. CDR1 is SGHNT, CDR2 YYREEE, per germline (reference sequence). The CDR3 contains 13 residues. Trimming left V 1 base short and J 3 bases short, with 6 bases between.